The TCR beta chain under discussion was sequenced for a study of high-grade serous ovarian cancer treatment subgroups. Some clones are missing from TCRdb's copy, which holds only in-frame ones; the method was immunoSEQ multiplex PCR. The table lists 35,000 to 45,000 clones, 79% of them singletons. Findings and caveats of the study: TCR clonal relatedness correlated positively with neoantigen level. Without spatial data, bulk sequencing limits insight into HGSC tumor diversity.

Looked up from germline, CDR1 is MNHEY and CDR2 is SMNVEV (reference sequence). The CDR3 length is 15 residues. Details on this clone: Its antigen is not known.

Tumor tissue was taken before any definitive surgery or chemotherapy was given. Input material: tumor tissue. The receptor's source is a human donor with high-grade serous ovarian cancer. V and J are TRBV27 and TRBJ2-6, with a tentative D call TRBD1 (5 bases). CDR3: CVWGRVDSGANVLTF. CDR3 coding DNA: TGTGTGTGGGGCAGGGTGGATAGTGGGGCCAACGTCCTGACTTTC.